This T cell receptor (beta chain) was sequenced during a study of cytomegalovirus exposure and HLA in healthy donors. The germline V gene has CDR1 KGHSH and CDR2 LQKENI. The ends lost 4 bases at V and 5 bases at J; junction bases unmatched: 7. CDR3 length: 15 amino acids. Primers: 60 Vbeta forward and 13 Jbeta reverse. Sequencing was performed with immunoSEQ multiplex PCR; in TCRdb, only in-frame clones are kept and a portion is missing. The sample includes over 150,000 clones, just under 80% seen only once; the top ten take over 1%. The genes are TRBV18 and TRBJ1-1; 10 bases align to TRBD1. Sequenced sample: PBMCs. This receptor was obtained from a woman aged 45-60 years in good health and CMV-seronegative. The DNA for the CDR3 is TGTGCCAGCTCACGCCCGACAGGGGGCTATACTGAAGCTTTCTTT. It encodes CASSRPTGGYTEAFF. The full variable domain, its missing parts supplied by reference TRBV18 and TRBJ1-1, is NAGVMQNPRHLVRRRGQEARLRCSPMKGHSHVYWYRQLPEEGLKFMVYLQKENIIDESGMPKERFSAEFPKEGPSILRIQQVVRGDSAAYFCASSRPTGGYTEAFFGQGTRLTVV.